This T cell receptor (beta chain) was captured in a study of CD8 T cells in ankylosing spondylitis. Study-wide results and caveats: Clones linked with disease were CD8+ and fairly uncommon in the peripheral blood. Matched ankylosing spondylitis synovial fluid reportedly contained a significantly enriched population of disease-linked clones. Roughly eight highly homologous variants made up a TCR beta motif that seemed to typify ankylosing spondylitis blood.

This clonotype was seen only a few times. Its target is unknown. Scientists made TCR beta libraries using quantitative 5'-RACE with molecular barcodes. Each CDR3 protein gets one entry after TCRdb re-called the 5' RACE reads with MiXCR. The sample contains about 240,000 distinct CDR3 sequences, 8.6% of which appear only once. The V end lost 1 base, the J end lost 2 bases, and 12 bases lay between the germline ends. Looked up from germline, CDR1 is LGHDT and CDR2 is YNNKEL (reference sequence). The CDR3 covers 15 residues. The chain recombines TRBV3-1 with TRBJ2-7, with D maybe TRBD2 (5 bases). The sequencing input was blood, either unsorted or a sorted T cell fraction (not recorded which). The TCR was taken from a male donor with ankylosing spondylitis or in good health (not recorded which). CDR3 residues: CASSQVLVDAYEQYF. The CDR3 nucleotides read TGTGCCAGCAGCCAAGTACTAGTGGATGCCTACGAGCAGTACTTC.